A single sample is the source of the 30 T cell receptor beta chains below, sequenced in a study of blood T cell repertoires in COVID-19. Clones were read by immunoSEQ multiplex PCR, and TCRdb kept only the in-frame ones, dropping some. The sample lists about 200,000 clones; around 80% were seen once. The sample was peripheral blood. The receptors here all came from a human donor in a cohort sampled during active COVID-19.

The rearrangement links TRBV12-3 or TRBV12-4 to TRBJ2-5; 8 bases match TRBD1. The CDR3 has 12 amino acids. After removal of 7 bases from V and 9 bases from J, the junction contained 7 bases not matched to a gene. Here the CDR3 reads CASTRDRRAQYF. The CDR3 DNA is TGTGCCAGCACCCGGGACAGGAGGGCCCAGTACTTC.

The rearrangement links TRBV7-2 to TRBJ2-1; TRBD2 matches 11 bases. This CDR3 comprises 15 residues. The junction had 5 bases not matched to a gene; V was cut back by 5 bases and J by 5 bases. Per germline, CDR1 SGHTA and CDR2 FQGNSA. The CDR3: CASSTGTSGNNEQFF. The CDR3 bases are TGTGCCAGCAGCACCGGGACTAGCGGAAACAATGAGCAGTTCTTC.

This chain joins TRBV7-9 and TRBJ1-2; 7 bases agree with TRBD1. Germline V gene sequence: CDR1 SEHNR, CDR2 FQNEAQ (reference sequence). The CDR3 consists of 14 residues. V was clipped by 2 bases and J by 2 bases; unmatched bases: 2. DNA of the CDR3: TGTGCCAGCAGCTTAAGGGGGCTCAACTATGGCTACACCTTC. Translation: CASSLRGLNYGYTF.

The rearrangement links TRBV5-1 to TRBJ2-1; possible D gene TRBD1, 7 bases. The V end was cut by 6 bases, the J end by 5 bases, with 18 bases between. The CDR3 runs 15 residues. Germline V gene lookup returns CDR1 SGHRS and CDR2 YFSETQ. CDR3 in amino acids: CASTFGGGPNNEQFF. The CDR3 DNA sequence: TGCGCCAGCACATTTGGAGGGGGCCCGAACAATGAGCAGTTCTTC.

V usage is TRBV5-1 and J usage is TRBJ2-7, with TRBD2 matching 9 bases. In germline, CDR1 is SGHRS, CDR2 YFSETQ. Losses at the gene ends were 3 bases for V and 2 bases for J; bases not matched to a gene: 12. This CDR3 is built from 17 residues. The CDR3 DNA reads as TGCGCCAGCAGCTCTGAGTGCCCTAGCGGGGAAACCTACGAGCAGTACGTC. It is translated as CASSSECPSGETYEQYV.

The chain links TRBV5-1 to TRBJ2-7; 11 nucleotides agree with TRBD1. This CDR3 region has 15 residues. Germline lookup yields CDR1 SGHRS and CDR2 YFSETQ. The ends lost 0 bases at V and 4 bases at J; junction bases unmatched: 3. In DNA form, the CDR3 reads TGCGCCAGCAGCTTGGATGGGACAGGGGGTTACGAGCAGTACTTC. Protein sequence: CASSLDGTGGYEQYF.

The CDR3 DNA is TGTGCCAGCAACACTGGGACATCGGGCTATGGCTACACCTTC. Protein sequence: CASNTGTSGYGYTF. The chain carries TRBV28 and TRBJ1-2, with D perhaps matching TRBD1 (6 bases). V dropped 7 bases and J dropped 4 bases, with 16 bases sitting between them. The germline V gene encodes CDR1 MDHEN and CDR2 SYDVKM. The CDR3 totals 14 residues.

In its sample, this clone was seen once. The V and J genes are TRBV27 and TRBJ2-3, with 13 bases identical to TRBD2. CDR1 and CDR2 (germline): MNHEY, SMNVEV (reference sequence). V trimming: 4 bases; J trimming: 5 bases; junction bases outside the gene matches: 12. There are 18 residues in the CDR3. This CDR3 is CASSSLLAGGPGGDTQYF. CDR3 DNA sequence: TGTGCCAGCAGTTCCCTACTAGCGGGAGGGCCGGGGGGAGATACGCAGTATTTT.

The chain carries TRBV4-1 and TRBJ2-7, with 7 positions matching TRBD2. V shed 0 bases, J shed 4 bases, and the junction held 6 bases outside the gene matches. The CDR3 runs 15 residues. The germline CDR1 and CDR2 sequences are MGHRA and YSYEKL. The CDR3 DNA sequence: TGCGCCAGCAGCCAAGATTGGCTTAGCGGGTACGAGCAGTACTTC. Its translation: CASSQDWLSGYEQYF.

Only one count was recorded for this clone. V gene TRBV6-2 or TRBV6-3 combines with J gene TRBJ1-2; 7 nucleotides match TRBD1. CDR3 length equals 17 residues. The trim removed 5 bases at V and 8 bases at J, leaving 20 bases unmatched. Germline assignment: CDR1 MNHEY and CDR2 SVGEGT. CDR3 protein: CASSKDRIGNNHEGYTF. In DNA form, the CDR3 reads TGTGCCAGCAGTAAGGACAGGATCGGGAATAACCATGAAGGCTACACCTTC.

This clone was detected only once. V gene TRBV6-1 combines with J gene TRBJ1-2, with D uncertain. This CDR3 is 11 amino acids long. Germline V gene sequence: CDR1 MNHNS, CDR2 SASEGT. The germline V and J ends were trimmed by 2 bases and 4 bases, with 2 bases remaining between them. The CDR3 spells CASSELYGYTF. CDR3 coding DNA: TGTGCCAGCAGTGAACTCTATGGCTACACCTTC.

This chain connects TRBV18 to TRBJ2-7; D ambiguous. The CDR3 runs to 15 residues. The germline V and J ends were trimmed by 3 bases and 3 bases, with 15 bases remaining between them. Germline lookup yields CDR1 KGHSH and CDR2 LQKENI. In DNA, the CDR3 is TGTGCCAGCTCACCGTCGATGGCCGTTATCTACGAGCAGTACTTC. It translates to CASSPSMAVIYEQYF. The full variable domain, rest sourced from reference TRBV18 and TRBJ2-7, is NAGVMQNPRHLVRRRGQEARLRCSPMKGHSHVYWYRQLPEEGLKFMVYLQKENIIDESGMPKERFSAEFPKEGPSILRIQQVVRGDSAAYFCASSPSMAVIYEQYFGPGTRLTVT.

This sequence joins TRBV19 and TRBJ1-6; 8 bases are a match to TRBD1. The trim removed 2 bases at V and 9 bases at J, leaving 3 bases unmatched. CDR1 is LNHDA and CDR2 is SQIVND in the germline V gene (reference sequence). The CDR3 extends over 14 amino acids. CDR3 loop: CASSITGGSSPLHF. The CDR3 DNA reads as TGTGCCAGTAGTATAACAGGGGGGAGTTCACCCCTCCACTTT. Full variable domain (missing parts from reference TRBV19 and TRBJ1-6): DGGITQSPKYLFRKEGQNVTLSCEQNLNHDAMYWYRQDPGQGLRLIYYSQIVNDFQKGDIAEGYSVSREKKESFPLTVTSAQKNPTAFYLCASSITGGSSPLHFGNGTRLTVT.

CDR3 residues: CASERNTIYF. CDR3 DNA sequence: TGTGCCAGCGAGCGAAACACCATATATTTT. The rearrangement joins TRBV28 to TRBJ1-3; the D is unclear. The CDR3 is made up of 10 amino acids. V was cut by 8 bases and J by 5 bases, with 4 bases left in between. Germline CDR1 reads MDHEN; CDR2 reads SYDVKM. Based on the CDR3 plus reference TRBV28 and TRBJ1-3, the full variable domain is DVKVTQSSRYLVKRTGEKVFLECVQDMDHENMFWYRQDPGLGLRLIYFSYDVKMKEKGDIPEGYSVSREKKERFSLILESASTNQTSMYLCASERNTIYFGEGSWLTVV.

The chain employs TRBV11-2 and TRBJ2-3; D unresolved. This CDR3 region has 16 residues. The V and J ends lost 5 bases and 0 bases respectively, with 15 bases between them. CDR1 and CDR2 (germline): SGHAT, FQNNGV. CDR3 nucleotides: TGTGCCAGCAGCCCCCCGTCGACAACTAGCACAGATACGCAGTATTTT. Residues: CASSPPSTTSTDTQYF.

The chain joins TRBV18 to TRBJ1-2, with 7 positions matching TRBD1. Germline V CDR1 and CDR2: KGHSH, LQKENI. V was clipped by 3 bases and J by 6 bases; unmatched bases: 4. The CDR3 loop spans 13 amino acids. CDR3 sequence reads: CASSPDRRNGYTF. The CDR3 coding sequence is TGTGCCAGCTCACCGGACAGGCGGAATGGCTACACCTTC.

This chain links TRBV20-1 with TRBJ1-2; D remains ambiguous. Trimming took 6 bases from V and 10 from J, leaving 15 bases between them. From germline, CDR1 is DFQATT and CDR2 SNEGSKA (reference sequence). The length of the CDR3 is 11 residues. The DNA of the CDR3 is TGCAGTGCAACCGGTGCGAGGAACTACACCTTC. Amino acid sequence: CSATGARNYTF.

The J gene is TRBJ1-1, the V gene TRBV9, with 7 nucleotides matching TRBD1. Germline V gene data show CDR1 as SGDLS and CDR2 as YYNGEE. Losses at the gene ends were 0 bases for V and 6 bases for J; bases not matched to a gene: 11. The CDR3 length is 16 residues. The CDR3 sequence: CASSVGSTGELAEAFF. CDR3 DNA sequence: TGTGCCAGCAGCGTAGGGTCTACAGGGGAGTTAGCTGAAGCTTTCTTT. Full variable domain (rest looked up from reference TRBV9 and TRBJ1-1): DSGVTQTPKHLITATGQRVTLRCSPRSGDLSVYWYQQSLDQGLQFLIQYYNGEERAKGNILERFSAQQFPDLHSELNLSSLELGDSALYFCASSVGSTGELAEAFFGQGTRLTVV.

This clone came up once. This rearrangement joins TRBV25-1 to TRBJ2-1; 10 bases match TRBD2. V lost 4 bases to trimming and J lost 2 bases; unmatched junction nucleotides: 2. The germline CDR1 and CDR2 sequences are MGHDK and SYGVNS. The CDR3 extends over 15 amino acids. CDR3 nucleotide sequence: TGTGCCAGCAGTGGTAGCGGGGGGCCCTACAATGAGCAGTTCTTC. It codes for CASSGSGGPYNEQFF.

The chain has TRBV2 and TRBJ2-7, with 8 nucleotides matching TRBD1. Germline CDR1 is SNHLY and CDR2 is FYNNEI. The junction had 2 bases not matched to a gene; V was cut back by 10 bases and J by 3 bases. The CDR3 length is 11 residues. For the CDR3, the DNA is TGTGCCATTGGACAGGGCTACGAGCAGTACTTC. Protein product: CAIGQGYEQYF.

The chain couples TRBV10-3 to TRBJ2-7; possible D gene TRBD2, 6 bases. Between the trimmed V and J ends, which lost 3 bases and 1 base, there was a span of 13 bases. Per the germline V gene, CDR1 is ENHRY and CDR2 is SYGVKD. This CDR3 has 15 amino acids. DNA of the CDR3: TGTGCCATCAGTGATCCGGGGGTGAAGTCCTACGAGCAGTACGTC. Translated, it gives CAISDPGVKSYEQYV.

This clone was found a few times. This rearrangement joins TRBV18 to TRBJ2-2, with 7 bases identical to TRBD1. Germline V lookup: CDR1 KGHSH, CDR2 LQKENI. The CDR3 is 16 residues long. The V segment lost 6 bases and the J segment 3 bases; nucleotides outside the gene matches: 10. This chain's CDR3 is CASSEDRPWDTGELFF. In DNA, the CDR3 is TGTGCCAGCTCGGAGGACAGGCCTTGGGACACCGGGGAGCTGTTTTTT.

This sequence joins TRBV3-1 (or the pseudogene TRBV3-2) and TRBJ2-7; no reliable D call. The CDR3 is 13 amino acids. The V gene's germline CDR1 is LGHDT and CDR2 YNNKEL (reference sequence). Trimming removed 1 base from V and 6 bases from J, with 10 bases in between. CDR3 bases: TGTGCCAGCAGCCAAGTCGGCTCGGGCGAGCAGTACTTC. It encodes CASSQVGSGEQYF.

This chain links TRBV2 with TRBJ2-1, with D tentatively TRBD1 (5 bases). The CDR3 covers 14 residues. The V end lost 6 bases, the J end lost 2 bases, and 11 bases lay between the germline ends. CDR1 and CDR2 (germline): SNHLY, FYNNEI. In DNA form, the CDR3 reads TGTGCCAGCAGGACAGTGGGGCCCTACAATGAGCAGTTCTTC. It is translated as CASRTVGPYNEQFF.

V gene TRBV6-5 combines with J gene TRBJ1-3, with D unclear. Trimming left V 11 bases short and J 0 bases short, with 11 bases between. This CDR3 contains 13 residues. Germline V lookup: CDR1 MNHEY, CDR2 SVGAGI. The CDR3 bases are TGTGCCTCGATGAGCCACTCTGGAAACACCATATATTTT. Its translation is CASMSHSGNTIYF.

This clone has a single count. The chain is built from TRBV7-3 and TRBJ1-1, with D possibly being TRBD1 (6 bases). The CDR3 length is 14 residues. Trimming removed 5 bases at V and 10 bases at J, with 20 bases between. From germline, CDR1 is SGHTA and CDR2 FQGTGA. The CDR3 loop reads CASSPQGTRSGAFF. CDR3 nucleotides: TGTGCCAGCAGCCCGCAAGGGACACGGAGTGGAGCTTTCTTT.

The V gene is TRBV12-3 or TRBV12-4, the J gene TRBJ1-2, with TRBD1 as a possible D gene (6 bases). Between the trimmed V and J ends, which lost 4 bases and 4 bases, there was a span of 10 bases. The CDR3 is made up of 13 amino acids. In DNA form, the CDR3 reads TGTGCCAGCAGTTACGACAGGCTCTATGGCTACACCTTC. Amino acids: CASSYDRLYGYTF.

As concerns this clone: A much larger clone lies a single base off, so this may be a read error. This chain connects TRBV18 to TRBJ2-5, with a possible D match to TRBD1 (7 bases). The ends were cut back, 5 bases at V and 2 bases at J, with 9 bases in the middle. The germline V gene encodes CDR1 KGHSH and CDR2 LQKENI. The CDR3 is 13 amino acids. The chain's CDR3 is CASSAGQQETQYF. CDR3 coding DNA: TGTGCCAGCTCAGCGGGACAGCAAGAGACCCAGTACTTC.

This clone appeared a single time. V is TRBV12-3 or TRBV12-4 and J is TRBJ2-5; no reliable D call. The CDR3 is 12 residues long. V gave up 1 base and J gave up 5 bases, with 5 bases separating them. The CDR3 DNA follows: TGTGCCAGCAGTTTAGGCCGGGAGACCCAGTACTTC. This gives the protein CASSLGRETQYF.

The V and J genes are TRBV30 and TRBJ2-3; TRBD2 agrees at 7 bases. Losses at the gene ends were 0 bases for V and 5 bases for J; bases not matched to a gene: 2. CDR3 length: 13 amino acids. Per germline, CDR1 GTSNPN and CDR2 SVGIG (reference sequence). The CDR3 coding sequence is TGTGCCTGGAGTGTACGCGGGGGAGATACGCAGTATTTT. The encoded protein is CAWSVRGGDTQYF. Using reference TRBV30 and TRBJ2-3 for the parts outside the CDR3, the full variable domain is SQTIHQWPATLVQPVGSPLSLECTVEGTSNPNLYWYRQAAGRGLQLLFYSVGIGQISSEVPQNLSASRPQDRQFILSSKKLLLSDSGFYLCAWSVRGGDTQYFGPGTRLTVL.